This is a list of T cell receptor beta chains from one sample in a study of monozygotic twins with inflammatory bowel disease. TCRdb reprocessed the 5' RACE reads and keeps a single row for each CDR3 protein, giving no DNA. The clone table shows 300,000 to 400,000 distinct CDR3 sequences, with the ten largest holding over 2%. Sequenced: blood. The receptors originated from a human donor with ulcerative colitis or Crohn's disease, or a healthy co-twin of an affected twin (not recorded which). The CDR3 runs from the conserved cysteine through the conserved F or W.

v_gene	j_gene	CDR3aa
TRBV30	TRBJ1-1	CAWRRRQGQDTEAFF
TRBV4-1	TRBJ2-7	CASSQGLGGPYEQYF
TRBV18	TRBJ1-2	CASSPPQGVHGYTF
TRBV12-3/TRBV12-4	TRBJ2-3	CASQLLAGVSDTQYF
TRBV24-1	TRBJ2-7	CATSGRGYEQYF
TRBV27	TRBJ2-2	CASSGGGELFF
TRBV5-1	TRBJ2-5	CASSPRGGLGETQYF
TRBV20-1	TRBJ1-4	CSGQGADEKLFF
TRBV5-1	TRBJ1-4	CASSLNGRPGEKLFF
TRBV7-9	TRBJ2-5	CASSRKRLSQETQYF
TRBV12-3/TRBV12-4	TRBJ2-7	CASSLPQGKTYEQYF
TRBV20-1	TRBJ1-2	CSAVVPGQGPHGYTF
TRBV30	TRBJ2-3	CAWSPGFDTDTQYF
TRBV6-2/TRBV6-3	TRBJ1-5	CASSGLQGASNQPQHF
TRBV5-1	TRBJ2-1	CASSRFPAGTNEQFF
TRBV19	TRBJ2-3	CASRGQGRGTDTQYF
TRBV28	TRBJ2-1	CAVAGGNEQFF
TRBV20-1	TRBJ2-7	CSADIQGYEQYF
TRBV27	TRBJ2-2	CASNRTLNTGELFF
TRBV14	TRBJ1-6	CASSQEWAGTSPLHF
TRBV5-1	TRBJ2-1	CASSLVPGLAVRYNEQFF
TRBV5-1	TRBJ2-1	CASSPGTSGINEQFF
TRBV10-3	TRBJ1-1	CAISLDRGTRREAFF
TRBV20-1	TRBJ2-7	CSARDLEGRAYF
TRBV20-1	TRBJ2-7	CSAQTVRSSYEQYF
TRBV15	TRBJ2-1	CATSRDRSSGRYNEQFF
TRBV7-9	TRBJ2-4	CASSLGGRSLAKNIQYF
TRBV20-1	TRBJ1-5	CSATTDYSNQPQHF
TRBV5-1	TRBJ2-5	CASSLDFSAQYF
TRBV7-7	TRBJ1-2	CASSQGQGRANYGYTF
TRBV6-1	TRBJ1-2	CASSISATGGSGYTF
TRBV29-1	TRBJ1-4	CSVAEWGANEKLFF
TRBV28	TRBJ2-7	CASRAPSGPSSEQYF
TRBV5-4	TRBJ2-3	CASTGGAASSTDTQYF
TRBV5-1	TRBJ1-2	CASSGQGLNYGYTF
TRBV20-1	TRBJ2-3	CSALVTASTTEDTQYF
TRBV20-1	TRBJ1-6	CSASSGQLSSYNSPLHF
TRBV20-1	TRBJ2-7	CSAREAAPTHEQYF
TRBV20-1	TRBJ2-7	CSATRLTGGDEQYF
TRBV20-1	TRBJ2-1	CSARDYGLAVDEQFF
TRBV4-1	TRBJ2-3	CASSPIIAGAPDTQYF
TRBV30	TRBJ2-3	CAWSHSTDTQYF
TRBV10-2	TRBJ2-4	CASSEFGNIQYF
TRBV12-3/TRBV12-4	TRBJ2-4	CASRAGGGHIQYF
TRBV20-1	TRBJ2-7	CSTESRVSYEQYF
TRBV2	TRBJ1-1	CDSSDISFDRGIEDTEAFF
TRBV12-5	TRBJ2-1	CASADPGLDNEQFF
TRBV5-4	TRBJ1-2	CASSLLSGGNYGYTF
TRBV24-1	TRBJ2-1	CATSDPGSEQFF
TRBV5-6	TRBJ2-5	CASSDRGTQETQYF
TRBV3-1	TRBJ2-7	CASSRVRDLSYEQYF
TRBV7-9	TRBJ1-6	CASRLTGPNSPLHF
TRBV3-1	TRBJ1-2	CASSPPRGRAYGYTF
TRBV5-6	TRBJ1-5	CASSPQTGGNQPQHF
TRBV5-1	TRBJ2-4	CASSRADGPKNMQYF
TRBV20-1	TRBJ2-3	CSASRGDRESDTQYF
TRBV20-1	TRBJ2-1	CSARDTREQFF